This entry lists 15 T cell receptor beta chains sequenced from one sample in a study of early T cells in non-severe SARS-CoV-2 infection (dated by TCRdb to about 2021). To prepare the library, 5' RACE was applied. The run used a NextSeq 500. Using fastp trimming at Q25 and MiXCR clonotype assembly, TCRdb reanalyzed the public sequencing data and kept in-frame beta chains. Entries that share a CDR3 protein sequence are merged under the most common genes and DNA. The sample table lists 25,000 to 35,000 distinct CDR3 sequences, approximately 6.3% of them with a count of one. The ten largest account for around 2.9% of the sample. The specimen sequenced was whole blood. These receptors came from an adult who was a healthcare worker with PCR-confirmed SARS-CoV-2 infection or an uninfected control (not recorded which).

In its sample, this clonotype was seen many times. CDR3: CASGPDRAYEQYF. In nucleotides, the CDR3 is TGTGCCAGCGGCCCGGACAGGGCCTACGAGCAGTACTTC. The gene calls are TRBV6-5 and TRBJ2-7, with 8 bases fitting TRBD1. Looked up from germline, CDR1 is MNHEY and CDR2 is SVGAGI. Trimming removed 8 bases from V and 2 bases from J; junction bases left unmatched: 5. The CDR3 sequence is 13 residues long.

This clonotype has more than one count but fewer than ten. DNA of the CDR3: TGTGCCAGCTCACCGGGGCGAGGTAAGAACACTGAAGCTTTCTTT. Translating gives CASSPGRGKNTEAFF. The rearrangement links TRBV18 to TRBJ1-1, with a weak D call TRBD1 (5 bases). Germline assignment: CDR1 KGHSH and CDR2 LQKENI. The CDR3 is 15 residues long. Between the trimmed V and J ends, which lost 3 bases and 1 base, there was a span of 12 bases.

Within the sample, this clonotype is medium-sized. The rearrangement uses TRBV20-1 and TRBJ2-3; D uncertain. Per the germline V gene, CDR1 is DFQATT and CDR2 is SNEGSKA (reference sequence). This CDR3 is built from 15 residues. The germline V and J ends were trimmed by 5 bases and 0 bases, with 15 bases remaining between them. CDR3 sequence reads: CSAPLPLGSTDTQYF. CDR3 nucleotide sequence: TGCAGTGCTCCCCTGCCTTTGGGAAGCACAGATACGCAGTATTTT.

In its sample, this clonotype was seen many times. DNA of the CDR3: TGCAGTGCTAGAGATACGGCTACAGATACGCAGTATTTT. Its translation is CSARDTATDTQYF. The chain has TRBV20-1 and TRBJ2-3; D is unclear. The germline V gene encodes CDR1 DFQATT and CDR2 SNEGSKA (reference sequence). The length of the CDR3 is 13 residues. Trimming took off 0 bases at V and 3 bases at J, with 7 bases between the two ends.

This clonotype was seen at least ten times. This chain joins TRBV21-1 and TRBJ2-1; no check of the table's D call, TRBD2, against the DNA was made. TRBV21-1 represents a pseudogene. CDR3 length: 17 residues. The CDR3, as DNA: TGTGCCAGCAGCAAAGCTTGCCCGGGACTAGCGGACAATGAGCAGTTCTTC. This gives the protein CASSKACPGLADNEQFF.

This clonotype is judged medium-sized (0.01 to 0.1%). This chain connects TRBV7-8 to TRBJ2-1, with 13 bases lining up with TRBD2. The CDR3 contains 18 residues. Germline CDR1 is SGHVS and CDR2 is FQNEAQ. Trimming took 5 bases from V and 2 from J; bases not matched to a gene: 9. CDR3 loop: CASSPMRTSGRTYNEQFF. CDR3 nucleotides: TGTGCCAGCAGCCCCATGAGGACTAGCGGGAGAACCTACAATGAGCAGTTCTTC.

The chain joins TRBV29-1 to TRBJ2-7; a possible D gene is TRBD1 (7 bases). Germline assignment: CDR1 SQVTM and CDR2 ANQGSEA. V lost 4 bases to trimming and J lost 3 bases, with 10 bases between them. The CDR3 sequence is 12 residues long. The CDR3 coding sequence is TGCAGCGTTGTGCAGGGGGGCTACGAGCAGTACTTC. Encoded protein: CSVVQGGYEQYF.

The chain couples TRBV12-3 or TRBV12-4 to TRBJ2-5; TRBD1 or TRBD2 may be the D gene (5 bases each). The CDR3 contains 14 residues. Trimming cost V 6 bases and J 4 bases, with 15 bases left between them. DNA of the CDR3: TGTGCCAGCAGATCAACCGGGACCTCAGAGACCCAGTACTTC. It encodes CASRSTGTSETQYF.

This clonotype was counted many times. J is TRBJ2-3 and V is TRBV5-1, with TRBD1 as a possible D gene (5 bases). Germline-derived CDR1 and CDR2 are SGHRS and YFSETQ. V lost 3 bases, J lost 1 base, and 15 bases lay in between. The CDR3 runs to 16 residues. CDR3 coding DNA: TGCGCCAGCAGCTCTCTCACAGGTACCGGCACAGATACGCAGTATTTT. It yields the protein CASSSLTGTGTDTQYF. The whole variable domain, filled in from reference TRBV5-1 and TRBJ2-3, reads KAGVTQTPRYLIKTRGQQVTLSCSPISGHRSVSWYQQTPGQGLQFLFEYFSETQRNKGNFPGRFSGRQFSNSRSEMNVSTLELGDSALYLCASSSLTGTGTDTQYFGPGTRLTVL.

The table lists this clonotype with many counts. The gene calls are TRBV5-5 and TRBJ1-2; D remains ambiguous. Per the germline V gene, CDR1 is SGHKS and CDR2 is YYEKEE (reference sequence). V dropped 1 base and J dropped 0 bases, with 7 bases sitting between them. There are 14 residues in the CDR3. CDR3: CASSLRRSNYGYTF. In nucleotides, the CDR3 is TGTGCCAGCAGCTTGAGGCGGTCTAACTATGGCTACACCTTC.

This clonotype has ten or more counts. V usage is TRBV29-1 and J usage is TRBJ1-2; 9 nucleotides agree with TRBD1. The CDR3 covers 15 residues. CDR1 is SQVTM, CDR2 ANQGSEA, per germline. J was trimmed by 6 bases and V by 8 bases; bases with no gene match: 16. The CDR3 nucleotides read TGCAGCTTCCTAGGACAGGGGCCCCTTAGAGATGGCTACACCTTC. It translates to CSFLGQGPLRDGYTF.

This clonotype showed up many times. V and J are TRBV19 and TRBJ2-3; D unclear. CDR1 LNHDA and CDR2 SQIVND come from the germline V gene (reference sequence). V lost 8 bases and J lost 0, with 9 bases in between. This CDR3 contains 13 residues. CDR3 amino acids: CASGYLSTDTQYF. CDR3 DNA sequence: TGTGCCAGTGGTTACCTAAGCACAGATACGCAGTATTTT.

This clonotype was detected ten times or more. The genes are TRBV28 and TRBJ2-1; 8 nucleotides agree with TRBD2. The CDR3 has 15 amino acids. Germline V CDR1 and CDR2: MDHEN, SYDVKM. V gave up 7 bases and J gave up 6 bases; unmatched junction bases: 11. The CDR3 sequence is CASIKAGAFLNEQFF. The CDR3 region has the DNA TGTGCCAGCATTAAAGCGGGAGCGTTCCTCAATGAGCAGTTCTTC.

This clonotype was detected ten times or more. The chain combines TRBV20-1 with TRBJ2-4; perhaps TRBD1 as D (7 bases). Germline V lookup: CDR1 DFQATT, CDR2 SNEGSKA (reference sequence). The CDR3 is 14 residues long. The V end lost 5 bases, the J end lost 5 bases, and 16 bases lay between the germline ends. The CDR3 region is CSAPISGGQNIQYF. The DNA of the CDR3 is TGCAGTGCTCCGATTTCAGGGGGGCAAAACATTCAGTACTTC.

The chain uses TRBV28 and TRBJ1-1; D might be TRBD1 (6 bases). Germline lookup yields CDR1 MDHEN and CDR2 SYDVKM. The CDR3 consists of 14 residues. Trimming shortened V by 10 bases and J by 6 bases, and 21 bases separated the two germline ends. Written as DNA, the CDR3 is TGTGCCAACAGCCTCGACAGGCGTCGCGCTGAAGCTTTCTTT. Its translation: CANSLDRRRAEAFF.